This T cell receptor (beta chain) was identified during a study of shared clonotypes between healthy human individuals. Study results and caveats: Across subsets, estimated richness was generally greater for naive than for memory populations. Several donors held approximately 4.5% of naive CD4 clonotypes in common. Deeper or shallower sequencing was expected to change how clonotypes are shared among donors.

The CDR3 length is 14 residues. The germline V gene has CDR1 MDHEN and CDR2 SYDVKM. V shed 5 bases, J shed 3 bases, and the junction held 7 bases outside the gene matches. The naive CD8 subset, CD45RO-negative cells positively selected for CCR7, excluded terminally differentiated effector memory CD45RA+ cells. Comments on this clone: The antigen is not known.

Sequenced by immunoSEQ multiplex PCR; TCRdb stores in-frame clones only, minus some. This table holds around 2,100,000 clones, about 94% found once. The sequenced sample was naive CD8+ T cells sorted from blood. The chain recombines TRBV28 with TRBJ2-7; 7 bases map to TRBD1. This receptor was taken from a man between 18 and 35 years old in good health. CDR3 loop: CASSLPTGLYEQYF. The CDR3 coding sequence is TGTGCCAGCAGTCTACCGACAGGGCTCTACGAGCAGTACTTC.